The rows below give T cell receptor beta chains drawn from one sample of a study of human T cells and chemical hapten exposure. TCRdb independently ran MiXCR on the reads; one entry per CDR3 protein. Of around 120,000 distinct CDR3 sequences in the sample, around 8.5% were seen once. Input material: whole blood. The receptors come from a human donor in good health. Some clones in this sample may be carry-over from other donors' samples. CDR3s include the opening cysteine and the closing phenylalanine or tryptophan. The D gene is left open where the match is weak. The listing skips clone size in some rows; elsewhere it reads once, few, many or a size class.

TRBJ2-3 TRBD1 few TRBV19 TGTGCCAGTAGTACCCGACAGGGGGCGGTGAAAGATACGCAGTATTTT CASSTRQGAVKDTQYF
TRBJ2-7 TRBD1 . TRBV27 TGTGCCAGCAGTCCAACCGGGACAGGGGGCGCCATGGCCTACGAGCAGTACTTC CASSPTGTGGAMAYEQYF
TRBJ1-2 . many TRBV5-1 TGCGCCACCTCACCGGCCGGGTCCCCTAACTATGGCTACACCTTC CATSPAGSPNYGYTF
TRBJ2-5 . many TRBV20-1 TGCAGTGCCCTTGACAGGACGGTGCAAGAGACCCAGTACTTC CSALDRTVQETQYF
TRBJ1-5 . many TRBV9 TGTGCCAGCAGCGACCGGGACAATAGCAATCAGCCCCAGCATTTT CASSDRDNSNQPQHF
TRBJ1-1 . many TRBV13 TGTGCCAGCAGCTTAGGCTCACGGACACTGAACACTGAAGCTTTCTTT CASSLGSRTLNTEAFF
TRBJ1-1 . few TRBV7-2 TGTGCCAGCAGCTTAGTTGCCATGAACACTGAAGCTTTCTTT CASSLVAMNTEAFF
TRBJ1-1 . few TRBV10-3 TGTGCCATCGGCTCGGGGACCACTGAAGCTTTCTTT CAIGSGTTEAFF
TRBJ2-2 . . TRBV14 TGTGCCAGCAGCCACAGGTTGAACACCGGGGAGCTGTTTTTT CASSHRLNTGELFF
TRBJ2-3 . many TRBV7-9 TGTGCCAGCAGCTCTACGGGAGTCGCAGCTCCAGATACGCAGTATTTT CASSSTGVAAPDTQYF
TRBJ1-1 . many TRBV29-1 TGCAGCGTTGAGAGGAGCGACGATGAAGCTTTCTTT CSVERSDDEAFF
TRBJ2-1 TRBD2 . TRBV6-1 TGTGCCAGCAGTCCAGGACTAGCGGGAGTCGGCAATGAGCAGTTCTTC CASSPGLAGVGNEQFF
TRBJ2-5 TRBD2 . TRBV12-3/TRBV12-4 TGTGCCAGCAGTCTGCGACTAGCGGGAGTTAGGGAGACCCAGTACTTC CASSLRLAGVRETQYF
TRBJ2-3 TRBD2 many TRBV6-4 TGTGCCAGCAGTCCGAGCGGGGATTCTAGCACAGATACGCAGTATTTT CASSPSGDSSTDTQYF
TRBJ1-5 . many TRBV6-2/TRBV6-3 TGTGCCAGCACTCCGGGGCGCGATCAGCCCCAGCATTTT CASTPGRDQPQHF
TRBJ2-1 TRBD2 few TRBV6-5 TGTGCCAGCAGAACGGACGGACTAGCGGGATACAATGAGCAGTTCTTC CASRTDGLAGYNEQFF
TRBJ2-2 . . TRBV13 TGTGCCAGCAGCTTCACCCGTCCGGGGAAGAACACCGGGGAGCTGTTTTTT CASSFTRPGKNTGELFF
TRBJ1-1 TRBD1 . TRBV6-5 TGTGCCAGCAGCCATACCGGGACAGGGGACACTGAAGCTTTCTTT CASSHTGTGDTEAFF
TRBJ1-2 . many TRBV11-1 TGTGCCAGCAGCTTAGCGAAAGGCAATCACTATGGCTACACCTTC CASSLAKGNHYGYTF
TRBJ2-1 TRBD2 . TRBV20-1 TGCAGTGCTAAAGCTACTAGCGGGTGGAATGAGCAGTTCTTC CSAKATSGWNEQFF
TRBJ2-1 TRBD2 few TRBV7-2 TGTGCCAGCAGCTTAATACTAGCGGGAGTCACTGAGCAGTTCTTC CASSLILAGVTEQFF
TRBJ2-3 . few TRBV20-1 TGCAGCCCTGGCGGCGACCGCCTTAAGTACACAGATACGCAGTATTTT CSPGGDRLKYTDTQYF
TRBJ2-2 . many TRBV10-3 TGTGCCATCAGAGAGGAGAACGAGTCCACCGGGGAGCTGTTTTTT CAIREENESTGELFF
TRBJ2-7 . many TRBV4-2 TGTGCCAGCAGCATTGAACCGGGACACATGAACGAGCAGTACTTC CASSIEPGHMNEQYF
TRBJ2-7 . . TRBV7-9 TGTGCCAGCAGCTTAGTGAGCGTTGGGGAATCCTACGAGCAGTACTTC CASSLVSVGESYEQYF
TRBJ2-3 . . TRBV29-1 TGCAGCGCCCCAGACAGGGAGGTCACAGATACGCAGTATTTT CSAPDREVTDTQYF
TRBJ1-4 . many TRBV7-2 TGTGCCAGCAGCTTAGGGGGACCAGCCCATAATGAAAAACTGTTTTTT CASSLGGPAHNEKLFF